Following are 15 T cell receptor beta chains from one sample sequenced in a study of cytomegalovirus exposure and HLA in healthy donors. Primers included in the PCR were 60 Vbeta and 13 Jbeta primers. Sequenced by immunoSEQ multiplex PCR; TCRdb stores in-frame clones only, minus some. The sample comprises about 170,000 clones, about three quarters of which are singletons, and 2.5% to 4% rests with the top ten. Sequenced material: PBMCs. All receptors derive from a female donor in good health and CMV-seronegative.

This clone was observed a handful of times. This chain uses TRBV4-3 with TRBJ2-6, with D perhaps matching TRBD2 (6 bases). Germline V gene sequence: CDR1 LGHNA, CDR2 YSLEER. V was cut by 0 bases and J by 1 base, with 13 bases left in between. The CDR3 spans 18 residues. The CDR3 reads CASSQDRVRGSGANVLTF. The CDR3 nucleotides are TGCGCCAGCAGCCAAGATAGGGTCCGGGGGTCTGGGGCCAACGTCCTGACTTTC.

This clone has just one count. The chain links TRBV14 to TRBJ2-7; TRBD2 matches 7 bases. Per germline, CDR1 SGHDN and CDR2 FVKESK. The CDR3 has 14 amino acids. J lost 12 bases, V lost 8 bases, and 19 bases had no gene match. DNA for the CDR3: TGTGCCAGCCGGCGAACGGGCAGGGCGGGAGCACGGTACTTC. This codes for CASRRTGRAGARYF.

The chain joins TRBV2 to TRBJ2-7, with TRBD1 matching 7 bases. Looked up from germline, CDR1 is SNHLY and CDR2 is FYNNEI. Trimming took 9 bases from V and 2 from J; bases not matched to a gene: 4. The CDR3 contains 12 residues. The CDR3: CASLQGTYEQYF. As DNA, the CDR3 is TGTGCCAGTTTACAGGGGACCTACGAGCAGTACTTC.

This clone has only a few counts. The rearrangement links TRBV11-3 to TRBJ2-3; 10 nucleotides agree with TRBD2. The CDR3 is 16 amino acids. Germline CDR1 reads SGHNT; CDR2 reads YENEEA. The V gene end was trimmed by 5 bases and the J gene end by 4 bases; junction bases not matched to a gene: 9. CDR3 in DNA: TGTGCCAGCAGCCTCGGGGGCAGCGGGAGGGCAGATACGCAGTATTTT. Its protein product is CASSLGGSGRADTQYF. Complete variable domain (other parts from reference TRBV11-3 and TRBJ2-3): EAGVVQSPRYKIIEKKQPVAFWCNPISGHNTLYWYLQNLGQGPELLIRYENEEAVDDSQLPKDRFSAERLKGVDSTLKIQPAELGDSAVYLCASSLGGSGRADTQYFGPGTRLTVL.

V and J are TRBV28 and TRBJ1-5, with D possibly matching TRBD1 (6 bases). The CDR3 is 12 residues long. Germline V CDR1 and CDR2: MDHEN, SYDVKM. V lost 5 bases to trimming and J lost 6 bases, with 8 bases between them. The CDR3 DNA reads as TGTGCCAGCAGTGGGGGCCCTCAGCCCCAGCATTTT. The encoded protein is CASSGGPQPQHF.

This chain joins TRBV28 and TRBJ2-7; possible D gene TRBD2, 5 bases. Germline V gene data show CDR1 as MDHEN and CDR2 as SYDVKM. The CDR3 has 13 amino acids. V lost 1 base to trimming and J lost 6 bases, with 10 bases between them. CDR3 coding DNA: TGTGCCAGCAGTTTATCACGGACTGGCGAGCAGTACTTC. Encoded protein: CASSLSRTGEQYF.

J is TRBJ1-4 and V is TRBV11-2, with D unresolved. Looked up from germline, CDR1 is SGHAT and CDR2 is FQNNGV. This CDR3 has 14 residues. Trimming stripped 3 bases from V and 8 bases from J, with 13 bases between. The CDR3 DNA follows: TGTGCCAGCAGCTTTACGACCGTGCGGGAAAAACTGTTTTTT. Translation: CASSFTTVREKLFF.

V gene TRBV5-5 combines with J gene TRBJ1-4; 9 bases agree with TRBD1. The germline V gene encodes CDR1 SGHKS and CDR2 YYEKEE (reference sequence). The CDR3 runs 16 residues. With V trimmed by 4 bases and J by 8 bases, 12 bases remained unmatched. CDR3 coding DNA: TGTGCCAGCAGCGGGTGGGACAGGGAGGATAGCGAAAAACTGTTTTTT. Protein product: CASSGWDREDSEKLFF.

This chain links TRBV6-5 with TRBJ1-1, with no clear D. The CDR3 runs to 14 residues. The V gene's germline CDR1 is MNHEY and CDR2 SVGAGI. The V and J ends lost 6 bases and 0 bases respectively, with 11 bases between them. CDR3 DNA: TGTGCCAGCAGCCCTAAACGCCTGAACACTGAAGCTTTCTTT. Protein: CASSPKRLNTEAFF.

The rearrangement joins TRBV7-2 to TRBJ2-5, with D unclear. This CDR3 region has 13 residues. Trimming took 5 bases from V and 2 from J, leaving 9 bases between them. Looked up from germline, CDR1 is SGHTA and CDR2 is FQGNSA. The CDR3 loop reads CASSLRRQETQYF. Written as DNA, the CDR3 is TGTGCCAGCAGCCTTAGGAGACAAGAGACCCAGTACTTC.

The chain couples TRBV6-1 to TRBJ1-2, with TRBD1 as a possible D gene (5 bases). Germline V gene sequence: CDR1 MNHNS, CDR2 SASEGT. The CDR3 sequence is 14 residues long. V lost 5 bases, J lost 2 bases, and 12 bases lay in between. The CDR3 reads CASSPGRGNYGYTF. The CDR3 DNA is TGTGCCAGCAGTCCAGGGAGGGGAAACTATGGCTACACCTTC.

The chain has TRBV27 and TRBJ1-2; a weak D match, TRBD1 (6 bases). Germline V gene sequence: CDR1 MNHEY, CDR2 SMNVEV (reference sequence). The ends were cut back, 6 bases at V and 2 bases at J, with 13 bases in the middle. This CDR3 is 14 amino acids long. CDR3 protein: CASSKGGNNYGYTF. For the CDR3, the DNA is TGTGCCAGCAGCAAGGGGGGGAACAACTATGGCTACACCTTC.

The chain links TRBV6-5 to TRBJ1-4; TRBD1 is a possible D gene (5 bases). Germline loops: CDR1 MNHEY, CDR2 SVGAGI. The CDR3 length is 14 residues. V lost 6 bases, J lost 1 base, and 9 bases lay in between. The CDR3 protein is CASSQGKTNEKLFF. DNA of the CDR3: TGTGCCAGCAGCCAGGGAAAAACTAATGAAAAACTGTTTTTT.

The V call is TRBV14, the J call TRBJ1-6, with a tentative D call TRBD1 (6 bases). CDR1 SGHDN and CDR2 FVKESK come from the germline V gene. Trimming left V 1 base short and J 4 bases short, with 11 bases between. The CDR3 length is 16 residues. The CDR3: CASSQGRTAYNSPLHF. The CDR3, as DNA: TGTGCCAGCAGCCAAGGACGGACAGCGTATAATTCACCCCTCCACTTT.

The chain employs TRBV4-1 and TRBJ2-1, with a possible D match to TRBD2 (5 bases). The length of the CDR3 is 15 residues. Germline V lookup: CDR1 MGHRA, CDR2 YSYEKL. The V end lost 0 bases, the J end lost 6 bases, and 12 bases lay between the germline ends. This CDR3 is CASSQDLGRANEQFF. The CDR3 nucleotides are TGCGCCAGCAGCCAAGATTTAGGGCGGGCCAATGAGCAGTTCTTC.